Detailed here is one T cell receptor beta chain. Its antigen is as yet unknown. This record comes from a study of T cell responses to AZD1222 COVID-19 vaccine. The overall study: Second doses at about 4 or about 12 weeks were pooled.

Whole-study results and caveats: Reportedly, nearly half of unique spike TCRs recognized epitopes outside B.1.351/B.1.1.7 mutations. The donors showed a predominance of white British ancestry and of females, with possible underestimation of clonal diversity. Elevations in Spike-specific TCR breadth and depth followed administration of two AZD1222 doses.

Produced via immunoSEQ multiplex PCR; TCRdb's table is partial and in-frame only. Altogether over 130,000 clones are present, 93% being singletons, with the ten largest covering 5.1%. The specimen comprised peripheral blood, sampled on day 0 of AZD1222 vaccination. The sequence came from an adult in good health.

CDR3 DNA: TGTGCCAGTGTCGGACAGGGGGTGGGCTATGGCTACACCTTC. It encodes CASVGQGVGYGYTF. The chain links TRBV19 to TRBJ1-2; TRBD1 agrees at 10 bases. The germline V gene encodes CDR1 LNHDA and CDR2 SQIVND (reference sequence). Unmatched junction bases numbered 7, after V lost 8 bases and J lost 4 bases. The CDR3 runs 14 residues.